This T cell receptor beta chain stems from a study of post-analysis software for immune sequencing data. Regarding this clonotype: Its target is unknown.

Prepared TCR beta cDNA libraries contained unique molecular identifiers. TCRdb passed the PCR reads through MiXCR, listing each CDR3 protein once. This table has roughly 540,000 distinct CDR3 sequences, 34% appearing once. Study-wide findings and caveats: Patients showed TRBV5-6, TRBV5-1 and TRBV20-1 among a handful of TRBV segments more frequent than in controls.

The CDR3 consists of 13 residues. In germline, CDR1 is MNHEY, CDR2 SMNVEV (reference sequence). V lost 5 bases to trimming and J lost 7 bases; unmatched junction nucleotides: 7. The chain couples TRBV27 to TRBJ1-1; 7 bases agree with TRBD1. Sequenced sample: blood. This sequence was found in a girl between 2 and 17 years old with multiple sclerosis. DNA of the CDR3: TGTGCCAGCAGTCCAGGGACAGTCCATGAAGCTTTCTTT. It encodes CASSPGTVHEAFF.